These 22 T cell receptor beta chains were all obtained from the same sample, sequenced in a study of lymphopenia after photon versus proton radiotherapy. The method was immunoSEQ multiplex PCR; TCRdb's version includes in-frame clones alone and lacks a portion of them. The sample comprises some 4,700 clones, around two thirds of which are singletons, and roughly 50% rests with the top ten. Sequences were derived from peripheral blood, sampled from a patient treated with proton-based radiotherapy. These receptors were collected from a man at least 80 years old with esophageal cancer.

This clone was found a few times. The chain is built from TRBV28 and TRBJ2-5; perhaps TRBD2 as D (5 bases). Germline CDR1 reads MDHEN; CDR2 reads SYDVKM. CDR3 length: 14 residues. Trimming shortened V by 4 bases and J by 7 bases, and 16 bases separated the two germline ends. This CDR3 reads CASSSTGEHGTQYF. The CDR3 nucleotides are TGTGCCAGCAGTTCGACCGGGGAACACGGGACCCAGTACTTC.

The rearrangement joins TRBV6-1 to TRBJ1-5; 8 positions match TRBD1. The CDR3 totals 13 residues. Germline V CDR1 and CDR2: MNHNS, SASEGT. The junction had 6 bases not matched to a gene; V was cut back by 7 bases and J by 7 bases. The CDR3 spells CASTGQGGQPQHF. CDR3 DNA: TGTGCCAGCACTGGACAGGGCGGGCAGCCCCAGCATTTT.

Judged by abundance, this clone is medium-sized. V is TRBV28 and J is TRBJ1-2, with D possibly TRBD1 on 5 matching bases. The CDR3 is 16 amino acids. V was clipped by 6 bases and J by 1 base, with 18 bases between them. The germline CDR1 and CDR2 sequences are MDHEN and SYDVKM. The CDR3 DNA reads TGTGCCAGCAGCCTTATTAGGGGAAATAGTAACTATGGCTACACCTTC. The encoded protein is CASSLIRGNSNYGYTF.

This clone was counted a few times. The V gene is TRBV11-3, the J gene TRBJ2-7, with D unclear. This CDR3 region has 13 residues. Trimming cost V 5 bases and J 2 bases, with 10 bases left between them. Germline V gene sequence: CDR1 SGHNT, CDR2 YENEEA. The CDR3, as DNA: TGTGCCAGCAGCCCCAGTGGGACCTACGAGCAGTACTTC. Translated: CASSPSGTYEQYF.

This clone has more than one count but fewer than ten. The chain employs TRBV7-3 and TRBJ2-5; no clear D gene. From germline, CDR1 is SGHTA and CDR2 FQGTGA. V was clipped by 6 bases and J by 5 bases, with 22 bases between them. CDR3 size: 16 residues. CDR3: CASRLPGSQLGETQYF. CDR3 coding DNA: TGTGCCAGCAGATTACCGGGCTCACAACTCGGGGAGACCCAGTACTTC.

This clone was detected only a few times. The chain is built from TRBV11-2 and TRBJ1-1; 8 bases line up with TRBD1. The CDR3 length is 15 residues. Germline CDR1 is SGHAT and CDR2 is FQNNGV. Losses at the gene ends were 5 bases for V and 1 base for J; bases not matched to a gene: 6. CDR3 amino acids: CASSAGQGTNTEAFF. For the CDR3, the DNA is TGTGCCAGCAGCGCCGGACAGGGAACGAACACTGAAGCTTTCTTT.

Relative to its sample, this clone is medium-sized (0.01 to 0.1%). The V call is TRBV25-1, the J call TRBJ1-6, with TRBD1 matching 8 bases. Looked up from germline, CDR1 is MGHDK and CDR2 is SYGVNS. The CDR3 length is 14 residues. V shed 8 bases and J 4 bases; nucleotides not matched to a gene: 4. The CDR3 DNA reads TGTGCCAGCTCAGGGGGCCTATATAATTCACCCCTCCACTTT. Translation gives CASSGGLYNSPLHF. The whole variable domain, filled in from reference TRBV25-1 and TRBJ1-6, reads EADIYQTPRYLVIGTGKKITLECSQTMGHDKMYWYQQDPGMELHLIHYSYGVNSTEKGDLSSESTVSRIRTEHFPLTLESARPSHTSQYLCASSGGLYNSPLHFGNGTRLTVT.

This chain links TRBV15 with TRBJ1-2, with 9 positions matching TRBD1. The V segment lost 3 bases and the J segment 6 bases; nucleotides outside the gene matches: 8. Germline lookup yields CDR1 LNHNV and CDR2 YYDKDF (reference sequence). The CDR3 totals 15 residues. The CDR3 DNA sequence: TGTGCCACCAGCAGTTGGGACAGGGAGGCCCATGGCTACACCTTC. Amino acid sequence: CATSSWDREAHGYTF.

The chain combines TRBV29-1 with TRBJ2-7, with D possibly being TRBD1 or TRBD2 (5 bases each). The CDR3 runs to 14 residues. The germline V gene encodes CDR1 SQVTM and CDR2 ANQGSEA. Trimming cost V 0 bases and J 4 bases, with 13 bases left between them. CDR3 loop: CSVEDWDPVYEQYF. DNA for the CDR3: TGCAGCGTTGAAGACTGGGACCCTGTGTACGAGCAGTACTTC.

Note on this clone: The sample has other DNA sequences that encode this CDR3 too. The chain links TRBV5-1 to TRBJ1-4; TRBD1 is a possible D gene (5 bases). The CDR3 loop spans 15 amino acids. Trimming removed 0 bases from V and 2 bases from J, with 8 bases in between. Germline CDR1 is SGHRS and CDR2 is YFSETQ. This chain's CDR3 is CASSLAGGTNEKLFF. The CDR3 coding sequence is TGCGCCAGCAGCTTGGCCGGGGGGACTAATGAAAAACTGTTTTTT.

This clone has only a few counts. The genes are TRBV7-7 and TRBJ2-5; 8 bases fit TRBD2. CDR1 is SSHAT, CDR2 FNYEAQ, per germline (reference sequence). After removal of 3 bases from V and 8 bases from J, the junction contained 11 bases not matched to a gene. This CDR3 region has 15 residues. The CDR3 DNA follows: TGTGCCAGCAGCTTTACGGGGGGGGCCGGACAAACCCAGTACTTC. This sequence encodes CASSFTGGAGQTQYF.

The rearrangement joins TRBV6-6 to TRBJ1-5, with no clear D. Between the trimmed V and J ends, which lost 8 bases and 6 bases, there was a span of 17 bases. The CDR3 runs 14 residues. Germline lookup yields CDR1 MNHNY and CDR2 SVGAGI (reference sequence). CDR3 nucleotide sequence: TGTGCCAGCGCGGACCCAGGTATGGTTCAGCCCCAGCATTTT. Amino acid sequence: CASADPGMVQPQHF.

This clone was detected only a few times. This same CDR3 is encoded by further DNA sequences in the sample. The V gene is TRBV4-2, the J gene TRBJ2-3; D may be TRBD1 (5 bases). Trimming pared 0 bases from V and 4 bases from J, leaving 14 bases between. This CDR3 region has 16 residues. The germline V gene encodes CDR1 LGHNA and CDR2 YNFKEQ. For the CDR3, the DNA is TGTGCCAGCAGCCAAGAAGGGGCTAGACGGGCAGATACGCAGTATTTT. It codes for CASSQEGARRADTQYF.

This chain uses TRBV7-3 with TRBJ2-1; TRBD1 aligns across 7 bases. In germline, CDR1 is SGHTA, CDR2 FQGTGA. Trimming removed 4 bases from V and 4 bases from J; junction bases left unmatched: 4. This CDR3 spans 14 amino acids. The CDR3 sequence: CASSYGTEYNEQFF. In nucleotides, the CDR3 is TGTGCCAGCAGCTACGGGACAGAGTACAATGAGCAGTTCTTC.

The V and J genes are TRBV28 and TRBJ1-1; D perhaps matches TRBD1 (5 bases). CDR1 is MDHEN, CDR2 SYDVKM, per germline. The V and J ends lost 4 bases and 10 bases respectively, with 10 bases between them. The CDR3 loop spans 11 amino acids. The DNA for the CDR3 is TGTGCCAGCAGTTATGCAGGGAGAGCTTTCTTT. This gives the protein CASSYAGRAFF.

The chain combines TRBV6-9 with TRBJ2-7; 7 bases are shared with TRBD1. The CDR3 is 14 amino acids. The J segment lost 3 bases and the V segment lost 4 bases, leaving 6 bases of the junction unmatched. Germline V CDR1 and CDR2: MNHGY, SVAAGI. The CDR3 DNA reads TGTGCCAGCAGTTTCGCCGGGACAGACTACGAGCAGTACTTC. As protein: CASSFAGTDYEQYF.

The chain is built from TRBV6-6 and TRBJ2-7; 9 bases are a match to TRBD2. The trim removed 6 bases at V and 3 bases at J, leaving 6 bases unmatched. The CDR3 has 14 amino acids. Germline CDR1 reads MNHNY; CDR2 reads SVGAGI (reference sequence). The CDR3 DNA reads TGTGCCAGCAGGACCGCGGGGGGGAACTACGAGCAGTACTTC. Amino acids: CASRTAGGNYEQYF.

The CDR3 DNA is TGTGCCAGCAGCTTGGGGGACAGGGAAAAAGGTGGCTACACCTTC. Translating gives CASSLGDREKGGYTF. This chain joins TRBV4-2 and TRBJ1-2, with 9 bases matching TRBD1. CDR1 and CDR2 from the germline V gene are LGHNA and YNFKEQ. Trimming removed 5 bases from V and 7 bases from J; junction bases left unmatched: 11. This CDR3 contains 15 residues.

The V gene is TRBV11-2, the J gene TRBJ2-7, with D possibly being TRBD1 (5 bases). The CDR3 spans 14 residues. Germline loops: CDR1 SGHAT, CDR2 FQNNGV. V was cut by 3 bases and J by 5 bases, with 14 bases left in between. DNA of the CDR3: TGTGCCAGCAGCTTGACACCCAGGGTTAACGAGCAGTACTTC. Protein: CASSLTPRVNEQYF. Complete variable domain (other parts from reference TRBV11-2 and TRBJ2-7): EAGVAQSPRYKIIEKRQSVAFWCNPISGHATLYWYQQILGQGPKLLIQFQNNGVVDDSQLPKDRFSAERLKGVDSTLKIQPAKLEDSAVYLCASSLTPRVNEQYFGPGTRLTVT.

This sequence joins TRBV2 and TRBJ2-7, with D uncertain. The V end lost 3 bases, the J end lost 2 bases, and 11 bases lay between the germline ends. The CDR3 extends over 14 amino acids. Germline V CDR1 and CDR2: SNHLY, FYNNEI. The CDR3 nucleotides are TGTGCCAGCAGTGATTTCGTCAACACCTACGAGCAGTACTTC. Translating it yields CASSDFVNTYEQYF.

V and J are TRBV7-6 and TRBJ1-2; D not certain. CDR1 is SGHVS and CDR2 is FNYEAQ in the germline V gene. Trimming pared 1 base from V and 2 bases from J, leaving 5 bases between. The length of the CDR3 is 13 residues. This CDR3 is CASSLDGNYGYTF. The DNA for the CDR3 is TGTGCCAGCAGCTTAGATGGAAACTATGGCTACACCTTC.

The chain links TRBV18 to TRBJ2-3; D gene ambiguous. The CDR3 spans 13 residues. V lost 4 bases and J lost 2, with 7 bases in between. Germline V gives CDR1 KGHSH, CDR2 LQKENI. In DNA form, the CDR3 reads TGTGCCAGCTCACTCCGGCTCACAGATACGCAGTATTTT. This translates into CASSLRLTDTQYF.